This entry lists 13 T cell receptor beta chains sequenced from one sample in a study of shared clonotypes between healthy human individuals (TCRdb year 2020). The library was built by means of the immunoSEQ multiplex PCR assay. The immuneACCESS repertoire file appears here via TCRdb, limited to in-frame rearrangements. These files lack a portion of the clones; in checked studies, under half of the deficit traces to unresolved V genes, and the cause of the others is not known. This sample comprises over 1.5 million clones, approximately 98% of them detected only once. About 0.42% of the sample comes from the top ten. The sample consisted of naive CD4+ T cells sorted from blood. The sample's cell subset or site label, decoded: CD45RA+ positively selected. The receptors come from a man under 40 in good health.

The V and J genes are TRBV11-2 and TRBJ2-1; D is uncertain. This CDR3 spans 15 amino acids. The germline CDR1 and CDR2 sequences are SGHAT and FQNNGV. Trimming pared 3 bases from V and 4 bases from J, leaving 13 bases between. CDR3 sequence: CASSFRPGLYNEQFF. The CDR3 region has the DNA TGTGCCAGCAGCTTCCGGCCTGGTCTTTACAATGAGCAGTTCTTC. Full variable domain (missing parts from reference TRBV11-2 and TRBJ2-1): EAGVAQSPRYKIIEKRQSVAFWCNPISGHATLYWYQQILGQGPKLLIQFQNNGVVDDSQLPKDRFSAERLKGVDSTLKIQPAKLEDSAVYLCASSFRPGLYNEQFFGPGTRLTVL.

V usage is TRBV6-5 and J usage is TRBJ2-1; D uncertain. This CDR3 has 14 amino acids. Germline CDR1 reads MNHEY; CDR2 reads SVGAGI. The germline V and J ends were trimmed by 2 bases and 4 bases, with 9 bases remaining between them. CDR3: CASSYESGYNEQFF. The CDR3 DNA is TGTGCCAGCAGTTACGAATCTGGGTACAATGAGCAGTTCTTC.

The V and J genes are TRBV11-2 and TRBJ1-1; D might be TRBD1 (6 bases). CDR1 and CDR2 from the germline V gene are SGHAT and FQNNGV. There are 14 residues in the CDR3. Trimming stripped 6 bases from V and 3 bases from J, with 14 bases between. CDR3 sequence: CASSRGQSYTEAFF. Here the CDR3 DNA reads TGTGCCAGCAGTCGCGGACAGAGTTACACTGAAGCTTTCTTT. The full variable domain, with the rest looked up from reference TRBV11-2 and TRBJ1-1, is EAGVAQSPRYKIIEKRQSVAFWCNPISGHATLYWYQQILGQGPKLLIQFQNNGVVDDSQLPKDRFSAERLKGVDSTLKIQPAKLEDSAVYLCASSRGQSYTEAFFGQGTRLTVV.

This chain connects TRBV19 to TRBJ2-7, with 11 bases aligning to TRBD1. The germline gives CDR1 LNHDA, CDR2 SQIVND (reference sequence). Trimming cost V 5 bases and J 2 bases; bases outside gene matches: 8. This CDR3 region has 16 residues. The CDR3 DNA reads TGTGCCAGTAGTGTTTCCGGGACAGGGGGACCCTACGAGCAGTACTTC. Protein sequence: CASSVSGTGGPYEQYF.

V and J are TRBV29-1 and TRBJ2-7, with D tentatively TRBD1 or TRBD2 (5 bases each). With 4 bases removed from V and 2 bases from J, the gap between germline ends came to 15 bases. CDR3 length: 14 residues. Per germline, CDR1 SQVTM and CDR2 ANQGSEA. The CDR3 reads CSVGGLTGAYEQYF. The CDR3 coding sequence is TGCAGCGTTGGGGGGTTAACGGGTGCCTACGAGCAGTACTTC.

The V call is TRBV28, the J call TRBJ1-4, with TRBD1 as a possible D gene (5 bases). CDR3 length: 12 residues. Germline V gives CDR1 MDHEN, CDR2 SYDVKM. Trimming took 10 bases from V and 11 from J, leaving 17 bases between them. The CDR3 spells CATSGPTGKLFF. CDR3 bases: TGTGCCACCTCGGGACCAACCGGGAAACTGTTTTTT.

The chain employs TRBV7-6 and TRBJ2-3; a possible D gene is TRBD2 (6 bases). The V end lost 1 base, the J end lost 3 bases, and 14 bases lay between the germline ends. This CDR3 spans 16 amino acids. CDR1 is SGHVS, CDR2 FNYEAQ, per germline. CDR3 protein: CASSLVGSLATDTQYF. DNA of the CDR3: TGTGCCAGCAGCTTAGTAGGTTCTCTAGCGACAGATACGCAGTATTTT.

This chain links TRBV2 with TRBJ1-1, with a possible D match to TRBD1 (6 bases). This CDR3 region has 17 residues. V was cut by 4 bases and J by 0 bases, with 18 bases left in between. The germline gives CDR1 SNHLY, CDR2 FYNNEI. CDR3 in amino acids: CASSVGAPPFMNTEAFF. The CDR3 DNA sequence: TGTGCCAGCAGTGTGGGGGCCCCCCCGTTTATGAACACTGAAGCTTTCTTT.

Comment on this clone: One end of the junction is discordant with germline, which a read error may explain. CDR3 DNA: TGTGCCAGCAGCTTATTAATGGACACCCGACCCGGAATATTT. Its protein is CASSLLMDTRPGIF. The rearrangement uses TRBV7-2 and TRBJ1-1, with D maybe TRBD1 (5 bases). This CDR3 spans 14 amino acids. Germline values: CDR1 SGHTA, CDR2 FQGNSA. Complete variable domain (other parts from reference TRBV7-2 and TRBJ1-1): GAGVSQSPSNKVTEKGKDVELRCDPISGHTALYWYRQSLGQGLEFLIYFQGNSAPDKSGLPSDRFSAERTGGSVSTLTIQRTQQEDSAVYLCASSLLMDTRPGIFGQGTRLTVV.

The chain couples TRBV11-2 to TRBJ2-1; D is ambiguous. The CDR3 has 16 amino acids. Germline V gene data show CDR1 as SGHAT and CDR2 as FQNNGV. Trimming removed 0 bases at V and 4 bases at J, with 13 bases between. CDR3 amino acids: CASSLDPGLQYNEQFF. CDR3 coding DNA: TGTGCCAGCAGCTTAGATCCTGGGCTACAATACAATGAGCAGTTCTTC.

Points on this clone: The sample holds other DNA sequences that translate to the same CDR3. The chain couples TRBV6-1 to TRBJ2-7; 9 bases align to TRBD2. V lost 5 bases and J lost 0; bases outside the gene matches: 2. This CDR3 contains 14 residues. Germline V gene data show CDR1 as MNHNS and CDR2 as SASEGT. This CDR3 is CASSLAGSSYEQYF. The CDR3, as DNA: TGTGCCAGCAGTCTAGCGGGGAGCTCCTACGAGCAGTACTTC.

CDR3 DNA sequence: TGCGCCAGCAACTCAGTTCCTGGAAACACCATATATTTT. Its translation: CASNSVPGNTIYF. The V call is TRBV5-1, the J call TRBJ1-3; D remains ambiguous. This CDR3 region has 13 residues. Deletions cut 6 bases from V and 2 bases from J, with 9 bases between. The germline V gene encodes CDR1 SGHRS and CDR2 YFSETQ.

In this sample, this clone turned up once. The chain is built from TRBV7-2 and TRBJ2-3, with 9 bases that match TRBD1. Germline CDR1 SGHTA, CDR2 FQGNSA. The V segment lost 0 bases and the J segment 1 base; nucleotides outside the gene matches: 5. This CDR3 spans 17 amino acids. The CDR3 coding sequence is TGTGCCAGCAGCTTAGCGTCCCGGGACAGGGGCACAGATACGCAGTATTTT. Its protein is CASSLASRDRGTDTQYF.